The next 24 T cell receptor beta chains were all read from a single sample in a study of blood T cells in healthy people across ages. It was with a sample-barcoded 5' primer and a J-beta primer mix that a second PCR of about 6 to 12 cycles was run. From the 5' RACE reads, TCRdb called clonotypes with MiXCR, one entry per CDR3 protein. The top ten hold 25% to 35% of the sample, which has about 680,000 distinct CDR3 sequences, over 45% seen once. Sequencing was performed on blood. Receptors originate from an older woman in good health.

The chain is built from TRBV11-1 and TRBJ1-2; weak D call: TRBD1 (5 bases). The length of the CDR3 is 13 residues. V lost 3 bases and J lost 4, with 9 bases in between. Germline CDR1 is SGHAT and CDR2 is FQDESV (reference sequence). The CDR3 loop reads CASSLTDRYGYTF. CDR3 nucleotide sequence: TGTGCCAGCAGCTTGACAGACCGCTATGGCTACACCTTC.

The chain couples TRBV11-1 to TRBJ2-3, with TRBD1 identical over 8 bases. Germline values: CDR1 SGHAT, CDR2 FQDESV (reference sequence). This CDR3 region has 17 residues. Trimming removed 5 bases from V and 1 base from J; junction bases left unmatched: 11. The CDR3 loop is CASSPYRGRFGTDTQYF. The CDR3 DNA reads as TGTGCCAGCAGCCCGTACAGGGGGAGATTCGGCACAGATACGCAGTATTTT.

CDR3 DNA: TGTGCCAGCAAAGCGGGGGGGCCTTACAATGAGCAGTACTTC. Its translation: CASKAGGPYNEQYF. The rearrangement uses TRBV28 and TRBJ2-1, with 10 nucleotides matching TRBD2. The tail of the sequence fits TRBJ2-7 better, so the J call may be wrong. The CDR3 consists of 14 residues. CDR1 and CDR2 from the germline V gene are MDHEN and SYDVKM.

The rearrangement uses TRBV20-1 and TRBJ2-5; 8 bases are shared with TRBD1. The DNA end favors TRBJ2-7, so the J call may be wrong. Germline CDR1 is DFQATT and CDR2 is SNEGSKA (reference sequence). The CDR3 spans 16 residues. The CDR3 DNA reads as TGCAGTGCCTTTCCCAATGACAGGGGCCGTTCGTACGAGCAGTACTTC. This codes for CSAFPNDRGRSYEQYF.

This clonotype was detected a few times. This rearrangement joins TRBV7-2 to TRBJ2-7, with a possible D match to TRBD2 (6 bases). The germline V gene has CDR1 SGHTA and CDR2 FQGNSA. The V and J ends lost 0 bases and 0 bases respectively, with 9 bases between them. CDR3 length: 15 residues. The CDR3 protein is CASSLAEGYSYEQYF. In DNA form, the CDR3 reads TGTGCCAGCAGCTTAGCGGAGGGCTACTCCTACGAGCAGTACTTC. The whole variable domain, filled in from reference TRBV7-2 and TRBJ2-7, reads GAGVSQSPSNKVTEKGKDVELRCDPISGHTALYWYRQSLGQGLEFLIYFQGNSAPDKSGLPSDRFSAERTGGSVSTLTIQRTQQEDSAVYLCASSLAEGYSYEQYFGPGTRLTVT.

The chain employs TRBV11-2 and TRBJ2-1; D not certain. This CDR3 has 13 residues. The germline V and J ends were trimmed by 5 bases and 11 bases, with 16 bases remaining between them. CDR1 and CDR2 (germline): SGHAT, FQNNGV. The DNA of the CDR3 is TGTGCCAGCAGCCGAATTGGAGTCCGCCAGCAGTTCTTC. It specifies CASSRIGVRQQFF. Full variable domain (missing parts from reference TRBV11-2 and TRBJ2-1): EAGVAQSPRYKIIEKRQSVAFWCNPISGHATLYWYQQILGQGPKLLIQFQNNGVVDDSQLPKDRFSAERLKGVDSTLKIQPAKLEDSAVYLCASSRIGVRQQFFGPGTRLTVL.

The CDR3 region has the DNA TGTGCCAGCAGTTTAATGGGGGGGCCCGGAGATACGCAGTATTTT. Its protein is CASSLMGGPGDTQYF. The rearrangement uses TRBV27 and TRBJ2-3; tentative D call: TRBD2 (7 bases). The germline CDR1 and CDR2 sequences are MNHEY and SMNVEV (reference sequence). The CDR3 consists of 15 residues. The V and J ends lost 2 bases and 5 bases respectively, with 14 bases between them.

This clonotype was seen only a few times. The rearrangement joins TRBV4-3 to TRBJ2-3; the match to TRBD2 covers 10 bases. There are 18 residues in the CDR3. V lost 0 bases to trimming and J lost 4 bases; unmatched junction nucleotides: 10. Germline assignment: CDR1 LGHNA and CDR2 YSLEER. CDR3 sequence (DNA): TGCGCCAGCAGCCAAGACGGGTCTAGCGGGAGTTGGGCAGATACGCAGTATTTT. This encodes CASSQDGSSGSWADTQYF.

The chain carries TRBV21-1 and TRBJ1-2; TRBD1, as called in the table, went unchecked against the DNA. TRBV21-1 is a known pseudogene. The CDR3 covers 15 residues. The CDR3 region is CASSKAGTGSNGYTF. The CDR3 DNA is TGTGCCAGCAGTAAAGCCGGGACAGGGTCAAATGGCTACACCTTC.

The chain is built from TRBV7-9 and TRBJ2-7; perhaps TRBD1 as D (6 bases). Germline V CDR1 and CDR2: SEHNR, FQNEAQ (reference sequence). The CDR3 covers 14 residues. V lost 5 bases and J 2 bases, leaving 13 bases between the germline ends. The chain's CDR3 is CASSTVTGTYEQYF. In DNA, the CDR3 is TGTGCCAGCAGCACCGTGACAGGTACCTACGAGCAGTACTTC.

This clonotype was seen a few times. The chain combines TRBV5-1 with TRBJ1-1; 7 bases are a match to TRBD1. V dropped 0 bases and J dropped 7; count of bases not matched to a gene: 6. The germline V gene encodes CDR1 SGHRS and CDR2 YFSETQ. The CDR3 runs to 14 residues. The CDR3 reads CASSLEQGQSEAFF. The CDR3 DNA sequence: TGCGCCAGCAGCTTGGAACAGGGGCAGAGTGAAGCTTTCTTT.

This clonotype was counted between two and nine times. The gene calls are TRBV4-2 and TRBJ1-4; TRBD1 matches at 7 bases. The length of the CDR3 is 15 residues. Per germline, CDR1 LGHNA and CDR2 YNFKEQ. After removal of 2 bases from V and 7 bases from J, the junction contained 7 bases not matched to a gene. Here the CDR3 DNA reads TGTGCCAGCAGCCAAACAGGGGAAAGAGTTGAAAAACTGTTTTTT. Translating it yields CASSQTGERVEKLFF.

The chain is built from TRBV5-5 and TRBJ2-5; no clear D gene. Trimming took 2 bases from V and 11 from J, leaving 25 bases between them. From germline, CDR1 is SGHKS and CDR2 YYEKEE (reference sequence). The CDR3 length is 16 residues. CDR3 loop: CASSFLGRGTYNEQYF. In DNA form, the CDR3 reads TGTGCCAGCAGCTTTTTAGGGCGCGGTACGTACAATGAGCAGTACTTC.

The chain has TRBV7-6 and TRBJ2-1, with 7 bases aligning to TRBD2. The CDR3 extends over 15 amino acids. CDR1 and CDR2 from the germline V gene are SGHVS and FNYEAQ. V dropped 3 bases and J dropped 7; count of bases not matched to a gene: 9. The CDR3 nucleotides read TGTGCCAGCAGCTTTATTGGGAGGGAGGTGAATGAGCAGTTCTTC. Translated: CASSFIGREVNEQFF.

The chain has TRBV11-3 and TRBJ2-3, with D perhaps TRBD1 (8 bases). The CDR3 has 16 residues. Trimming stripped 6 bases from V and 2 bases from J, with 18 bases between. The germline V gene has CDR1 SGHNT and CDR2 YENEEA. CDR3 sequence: CASSSDREGHTDTQYF. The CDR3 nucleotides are TGTGCCAGCAGTTCGGACAGGGAGGGACACACAGATACGCAGTATTTT.

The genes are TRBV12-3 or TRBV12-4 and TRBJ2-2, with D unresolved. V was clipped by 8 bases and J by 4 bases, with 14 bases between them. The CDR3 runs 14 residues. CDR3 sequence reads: CASAWAATTGELFF. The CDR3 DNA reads TGTGCCAGCGCCTGGGCGGCGACCACCGGGGAGCTGTTTTTT.

CDR3 region: CASSSRGSYQPQHF. The DNA of the CDR3 is TGTGCCAGCAGCTCCAGGGGTTCTTATCAGCCCCAGCATTTT. J is TRBJ1-5 and V is TRBV7-8, with TRBD1 as a possible D gene (6 bases). Germline CDR1 SGHVS, CDR2 FQNEAQ. V was cut by 4 bases and J by 5 bases, with 12 bases left in between. This CDR3 spans 14 amino acids. The variable domain in full, with the rest retrieved from reference TRBV7-8 and TRBJ1-5, is GAGVSQSPRYKVAKRGQDVALRCDPISGHVSLFWYQQALGQGPEFLTYFQNEAQLDKSGLPSDRFFAERPEGSVSTLKIQRTQQEDSAVYLCASSSRGSYQPQHFGDGTRLSIL.

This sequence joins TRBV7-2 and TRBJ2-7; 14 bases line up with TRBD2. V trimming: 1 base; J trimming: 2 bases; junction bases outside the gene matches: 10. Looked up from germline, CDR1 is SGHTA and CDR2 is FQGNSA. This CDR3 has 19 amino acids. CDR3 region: CASSLVYLGTSGSPYEQYF. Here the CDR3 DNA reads TGTGCCAGCAGCTTAGTCTACTTGGGGACTAGCGGGAGCCCCTACGAGCAGTACTTC.

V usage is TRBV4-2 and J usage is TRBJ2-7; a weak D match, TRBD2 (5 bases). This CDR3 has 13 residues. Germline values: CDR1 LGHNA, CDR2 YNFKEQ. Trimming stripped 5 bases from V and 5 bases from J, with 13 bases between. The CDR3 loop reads CASSAGGRDEQYF. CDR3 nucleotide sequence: TGTGCCAGCAGCGCCGGCGGGCGGGACGAGCAGTACTTC.

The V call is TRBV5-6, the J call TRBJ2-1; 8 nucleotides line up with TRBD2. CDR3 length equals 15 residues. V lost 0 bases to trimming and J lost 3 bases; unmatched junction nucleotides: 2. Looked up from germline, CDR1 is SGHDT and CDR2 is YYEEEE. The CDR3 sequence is CASSLGLANYNEQFF. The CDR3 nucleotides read TGTGCCAGCAGCTTGGGACTAGCGAACTACAATGAGCAGTTCTTC.

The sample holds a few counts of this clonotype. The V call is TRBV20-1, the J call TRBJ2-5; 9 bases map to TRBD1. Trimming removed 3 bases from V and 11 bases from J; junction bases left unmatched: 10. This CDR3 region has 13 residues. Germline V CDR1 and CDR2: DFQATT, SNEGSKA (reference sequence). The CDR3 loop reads CSASGTGNGEQYF. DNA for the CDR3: TGCAGTGCTAGTGGGACAGGGAATGGAGAGCAGTACTTC.

The CDR3 is CASSSLSGNRNEQFF. CDR3 nucleotide sequence: TGTGCCAGCAGTTCCCTTAGCGGAAATAGAAATGAGCAGTTCTTC. V is TRBV7-2 and J is TRBJ2-1; D possibly corresponds to TRBD2 (6 bases). V dropped 6 bases and J dropped 7 bases, with 19 bases sitting between them. The V gene's germline CDR1 is SGHTA and CDR2 FQGNSA. The length of the CDR3 is 15 residues.

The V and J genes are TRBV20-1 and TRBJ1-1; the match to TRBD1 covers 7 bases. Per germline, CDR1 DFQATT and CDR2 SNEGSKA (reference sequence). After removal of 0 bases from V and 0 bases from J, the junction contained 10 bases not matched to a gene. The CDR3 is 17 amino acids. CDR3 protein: CSARDPRGHGMNTEAFF. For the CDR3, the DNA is TGCAGTGCTAGAGATCCGAGGGGGCACGGCATGAACACTGAAGCTTTCTTT.

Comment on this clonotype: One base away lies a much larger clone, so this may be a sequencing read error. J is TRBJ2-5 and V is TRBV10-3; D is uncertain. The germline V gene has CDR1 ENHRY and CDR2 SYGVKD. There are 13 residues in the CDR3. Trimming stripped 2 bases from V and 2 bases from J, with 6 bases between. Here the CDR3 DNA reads TGTGCCATCAGTGAGCGGCGGCAAGAGACCCAGTACTTC. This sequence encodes CAISERRQETQYF.